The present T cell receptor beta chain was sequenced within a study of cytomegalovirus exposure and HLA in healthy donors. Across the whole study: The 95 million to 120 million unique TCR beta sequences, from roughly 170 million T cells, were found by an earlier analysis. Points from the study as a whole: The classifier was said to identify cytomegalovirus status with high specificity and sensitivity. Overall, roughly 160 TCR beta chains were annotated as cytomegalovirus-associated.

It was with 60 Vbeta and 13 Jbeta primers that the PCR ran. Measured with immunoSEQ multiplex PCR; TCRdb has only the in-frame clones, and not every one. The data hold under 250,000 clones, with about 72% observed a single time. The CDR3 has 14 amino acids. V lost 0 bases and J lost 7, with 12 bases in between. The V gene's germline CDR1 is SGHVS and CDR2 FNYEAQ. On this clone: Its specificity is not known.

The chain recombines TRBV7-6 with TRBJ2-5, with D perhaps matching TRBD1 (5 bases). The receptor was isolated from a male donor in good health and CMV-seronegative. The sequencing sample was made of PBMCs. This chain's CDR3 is CASSLARAQGTQYF. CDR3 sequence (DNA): TGTGCCAGCAGCTTAGCAAGGGCCCAGGGGACCCAGTACTTC.